This T cell receptor (beta chain) was documented in a study of blood T cell repertoires in COVID-19. Clones were sequenced by immunoSEQ multiplex PCR, and TCRdb holds only the in-frame ones, with some missing. The sample holds approximately 280,000 clones, about 86% seen once. From germline, CDR1 is SGHDN and CDR2 FVKESK. Losses at the gene ends were 1 base for V and 9 bases for J; bases not matched to a gene: 2. This CDR3 spans 13 amino acids. Sequencing was performed on peripheral blood. This clonotype was obtained from a woman in her 30s who had recovered from COVID-19. The chain employs TRBV14 and TRBJ2-1, with 8 bases identical to TRBD2. The CDR3 DNA sequence: TGTGCCAGCAGCCAAGCGGGAGGGCGTGAGCAGTTCTTC. It codes for CASSQAGGREQFF.